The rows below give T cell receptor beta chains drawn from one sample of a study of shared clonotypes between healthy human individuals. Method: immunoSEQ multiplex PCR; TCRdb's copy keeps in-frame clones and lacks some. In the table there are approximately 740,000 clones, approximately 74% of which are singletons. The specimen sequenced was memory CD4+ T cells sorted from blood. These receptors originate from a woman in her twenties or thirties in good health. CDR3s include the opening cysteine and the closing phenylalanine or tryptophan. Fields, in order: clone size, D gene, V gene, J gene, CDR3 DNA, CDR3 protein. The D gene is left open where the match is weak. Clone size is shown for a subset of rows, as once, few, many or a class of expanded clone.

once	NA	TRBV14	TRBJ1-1	TGTGCCAGCAGCCAGGACGAGAACACTGAAGCTTTCTTT	CASSQDENTEAFF
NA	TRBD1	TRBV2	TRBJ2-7	TGTGCCAGCAGTGAAGCGCTTTTGGGGACAGGGTCCTACGAGCAGTACTTC	CASSEALLGTGSYEQYF
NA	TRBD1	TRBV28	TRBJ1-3	TGTGCCAGCAGTTTGGGAGGGACAGCTGGAAACACCATATATTTT	CASSLGGTAGNTIYF
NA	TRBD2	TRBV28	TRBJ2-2	TGTGCCAGCAGGAATTGGGGGGAGGGTTTGGCCGGGGAGCTGTTTTTT	CASRNWGEGLAGELFF
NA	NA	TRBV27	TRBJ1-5	TGTGCCAGCAGCAACAGGGAAAGGAGTCAGCCCCAGCATTTT	CASSNRERSQPQHF
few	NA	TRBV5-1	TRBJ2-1	TGCGCCAGCAGCCCGGATTCCGTGGGGTACAATGAGCAGTTCTTC	CASSPDSVGYNEQFF
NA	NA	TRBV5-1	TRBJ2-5	TGCGCCAGCAGCTTGACAGGGACCCAAGAGACCCAGTACTTC	CASSLTGTQETQYF
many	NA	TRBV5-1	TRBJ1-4	TGCGCCAGCAGCTCGCTTGGTACAGGGTCGACTGAAAAACTGTTTTTT	CASSSLGTGSTEKLFF
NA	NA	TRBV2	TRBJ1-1	TGTGCCAGCAGTAGGGGGGCAGGCACTGAAGCTTTCTTT	CASSRGAGTEAFF
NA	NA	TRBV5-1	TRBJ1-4	TGCGCCAGCAGCCGGGGGGAAGGCCGGGAAAAACTGTTTTTT	CASSRGEGREKLFF
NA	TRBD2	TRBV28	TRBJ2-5	TGTGCCAGCAGTGAATCTGGAGCGGGAGGGCCGGAGACCCAGTACTTC	CASSESGAGGPETQYF
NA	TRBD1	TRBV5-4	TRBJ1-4	TGTGCCAGCAGCTCCGGACAGGGCAAGCACGAAAAACTGTTTTTT	CASSSGQGKHEKLFF
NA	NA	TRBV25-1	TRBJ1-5	TGTGCCAGCAGTGAGTCGAATCAGCCCCAGCATTTT	CASSESNQPQHF
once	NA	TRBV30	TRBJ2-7	TGTGCCTGGAGTAGCGGCCCCTACGAGCAGTACTTC	CAWSSGPYEQYF
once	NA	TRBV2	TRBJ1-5	TGTGCCAGCAGGGATACTCAGCCCCAGCATTTT	CASRDTQPQHF
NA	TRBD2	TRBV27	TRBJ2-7	TGTGCCAGCAGTTTGAGCGGACTAGCGGACGGGCAGTACTTC	CASSLSGLADGQYF
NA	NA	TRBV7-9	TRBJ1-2	TGTGCCAGCAGCCTCCTGACAGATAACTATGGCTACACCTTC	CASSLLTDNYGYTF
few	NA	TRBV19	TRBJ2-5	TGTGCCAGTAGTATAGATCCATGGAGGGGTGGGGCAGAGACCCAGTACTTC	CASSIDPWRGGAETQYF
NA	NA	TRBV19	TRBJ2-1	TGTGCCAGTCGACGCAGGGGCTCCTACAATGAGCAGTTCTTC	CASRRRGSYNEQFF
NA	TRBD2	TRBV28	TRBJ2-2	TGTGCCAGCAGTTTTAGCGGGGGGAACACCGGGGAGCTGTTTTTT	CASSFSGGNTGELFF
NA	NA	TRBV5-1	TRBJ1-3	TGCGCCAGCAGCCCGGGGACGGAAGGAAACACCATATATTTT	CASSPGTEGNTIYF
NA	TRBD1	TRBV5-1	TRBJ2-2	TGCGCCAGCAGCTTGGAAGGGGGCTGGAACACCGGGGAGCTGTTTTTT	CASSLEGGWNTGELFF
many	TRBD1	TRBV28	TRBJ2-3	TGTGCCAGCAGTTTACGGACAGGGCGCACAGATACGCAGTATTTT	CASSLRTGRTDTQYF
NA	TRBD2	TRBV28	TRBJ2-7	TGTGCCAGCAGTTCCGGGACTAGCGGAAACTACGAGCAGTACTTC	CASSSGTSGNYEQYF
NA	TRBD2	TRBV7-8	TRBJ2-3	TGTGCCAGCAGCTTAGTTGGCGGGAGTCATGAATTTGGTACGCAGTATTTT	CASSLVGGSHEFGTQYF
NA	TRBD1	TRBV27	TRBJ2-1	TGTGCCAGCAGTTTCTCCGGGACAGGGAGTTTCCGCTCCTACAATGAGCAGTTCTTC	CASSFSGTGSFRSYNEQFF
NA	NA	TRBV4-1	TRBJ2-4	TGCGCCAGCAGCCGTTACCTGGACAGAAACATTCAGTACTTC	CASSRYLDRNIQYF
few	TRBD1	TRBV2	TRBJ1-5	TGTGCCAGCACCGTCTCCGGGACAGGGGCTCAGCCCCAGCATTTT	CASTVSGTGAQPQHF
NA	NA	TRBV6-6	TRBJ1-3	TGTGCCAGCTTGAGTACTGGAAACACCATATATTTT	CASLSTGNTIYF
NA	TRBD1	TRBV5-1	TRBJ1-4	TGCGCCAGCAGCTTTGGTTCAGGACAGGCGAATGAAAAACTGTTTTTT	CASSFGSGQANEKLFF
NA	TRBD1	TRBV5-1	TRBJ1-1	TGCGCCAGCAGCTTTGACAGGGTTAACACTGAAGCTTTCTTT	CASSFDRVNTEAFF
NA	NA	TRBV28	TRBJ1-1	TGTGCCAGCAGAATCAGGGAGGGAGGCACTGAAGCTTTCTTT	CASRIREGGTEAFF
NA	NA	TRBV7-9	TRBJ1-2	TGTGCCAGCAGCTTAGGTGGAAGCTATGGCTACACCTTC	CASSLGGSYGYTF
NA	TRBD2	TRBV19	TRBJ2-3	TGTGCCAGTAGTATCTCCACTAGCGCGGGCACAGATACGCAGTATTTT	CASSISTSAGTDTQYF
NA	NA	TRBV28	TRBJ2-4	TGTGCCAGCAGTTTCTTTAGTCTGGGTTTAGCCAAAAACATTCAGTACTTC	CASSFFSLGLAKNIQYF
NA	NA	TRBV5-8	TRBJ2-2	TGTGCCAGCACCTACCGGGTGCCTAGCTTCACCGGGGAGCTGTTTTTT	CASTYRVPSFTGELFF
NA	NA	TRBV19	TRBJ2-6	TGTGCCAGTAGTATATTCTACCGAAGCTCTGGGGCCAACGTCCTGACTTTC	CASSIFYRSSGANVLTF
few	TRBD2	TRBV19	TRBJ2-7	TGTGCCAGTAGACGAAGCGGGAGGTTGAAGGACGAGCAGTACTTC	CASRRSGRLKDEQYF
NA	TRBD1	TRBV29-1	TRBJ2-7	TGCAGCGTGGATGGACAGGGGGCTTACGAGCAGTACTTC	CSVDGQGAYEQYF
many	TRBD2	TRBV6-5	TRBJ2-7	TGTGCCAGCAGTTACTCGATCGCGGGAGACTACGAGCAGTACTTC	CASSYSIAGDYEQYF
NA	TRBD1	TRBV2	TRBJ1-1	TGTGCCAGCAGAGATATAGACCGAACAGGGGTGCCGGCGTTTTTGGCTGAAGCTTTCTTT	CASRDIDRTGVPAFLAEAFF
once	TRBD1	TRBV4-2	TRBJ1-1	TGTGCCAGCAGCCTATCGGGACAGGGGGATGGTCGGGGAGCTTTCTTT	CASSLSGQGDGRGAFF
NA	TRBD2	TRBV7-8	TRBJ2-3	TGTGCCAGCAGCCCCAGCGGGAGGAGGGGGACAGATACGCAGTATTTT	CASSPSGRRGTDTQYF
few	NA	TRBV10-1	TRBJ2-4	TGCGCCAGCAGCGAAGCGGGAGCCAAAAACATTCAGTACTTC	CASSEAGAKNIQYF
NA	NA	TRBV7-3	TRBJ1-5	TGTGCCAGCAGCTCTCACAGGGAGATCCGCAATCAGCCCCAGCATTTT	CASSSHREIRNQPQHF
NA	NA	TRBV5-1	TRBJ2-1	TGCGCCAGCAGCTTGGATCATCTGGCCTACAATGAGCAGTTCTTC	CASSLDHLAYNEQFF
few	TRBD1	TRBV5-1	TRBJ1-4	TGCGCCAGCAGCCTAGGGACAGGCCGTGAAAAACTGTTTTTT	CASSLGTGREKLFF
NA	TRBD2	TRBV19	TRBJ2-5	TGTGCCAGTAGTGGGACTAGCGGGAGGGAAGAGACCCAGTACTTC	CASSGTSGREETQYF
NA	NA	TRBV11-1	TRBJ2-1	TGTGCCAGCAGCTTATTTTCCTGGCGGACCTACAATGAGCAGTTCTTC	CASSLFSWRTYNEQFF
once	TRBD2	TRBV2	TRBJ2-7	TGTGCCAGCGGAAGAGCGGGGAGCTCCTACGAGCAGTACTTC	CASGRAGSSYEQYF
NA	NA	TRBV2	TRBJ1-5	TGTGCCAGCAGTGACCCCCCAGGCAATCAGCCCCAGCATTTT	CASSDPPGNQPQHF
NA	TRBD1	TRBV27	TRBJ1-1	TGTGCCAGCAGAACAGGGGTTTTGAACACTGAAGCTTTCTTT	CASRTGVLNTEAFF
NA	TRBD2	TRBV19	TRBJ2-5	TGTGCCAGTAGTCAGAGCGGGAGGGGGGAGACCCAGTACTTC	CASSQSGRGETQYF